The 19 T cell receptor beta chains below all came from one sample that was sequenced in a study of cytomegalovirus exposure and HLA in healthy donors. Amplification used 60 Vbeta primers and 13 Jbeta primers. Profiling relied on immunoSEQ multiplex PCR, and the TCRdb table lists in-frame clones only, not all of them. The sample carries 130,000 or so clones, about 80% recorded once. Sample: PBMCs. These receptors were collected from a middle-aged woman in good health and CMV-seronegative.

About this clone: Other DNA sequences in this specimen translate into the identical CDR3. The chain combines TRBV28 with TRBJ1-2, with 11 bases identical to TRBD1. Germline CDR1 MDHEN, CDR2 SYDVKM. V lost 6 bases to trimming and J lost 6 bases; unmatched junction nucleotides: 15. The CDR3 is 17 residues long. The CDR3 is CASSPPGTGGWKHGYTF. CDR3 sequence (DNA): TGTGCCAGCAGCCCTCCCGGGACAGGGGGGTGGAAGCATGGCTACACCTTC.

The chain is built from TRBV14 and TRBJ2-3; 10 nucleotides match TRBD2. V trimming: 5 bases; J trimming: 0 bases; junction bases outside the gene matches: 5. CDR1 is SGHDN, CDR2 FVKESK, per germline. The CDR3 consists of 16 residues. This chain's CDR3 is CASSKLAGPSTDTQYF. The CDR3 nucleotides are TGTGCCAGCAGCAAACTAGCGGGGCCCAGCACAGATACGCAGTATTTT.

In DNA, the CDR3 is TGCGCCAGCAGTGAGTCCTCTACGAGCTACGAGCAGTACTTC. It encodes CASSESSTSYEQYF. The V call is TRBV10-1, the J call TRBJ2-7; D gene unclear. Trimming stripped 0 bases from V and 3 bases from J, with 9 bases between. This CDR3 region has 14 residues. Germline V gives CDR1 WNHNN, CDR2 SYGVQD (reference sequence).

The sample holds one count of this clone. The chain couples TRBV7-3 to TRBJ1-2; 8 nucleotides align to TRBD1. The V segment lost 5 bases and the J segment 8 bases; nucleotides outside the gene matches: 7. This CDR3 has 13 residues. CDR1 SGHTA and CDR2 FQGTGA come from the germline V gene. CDR3 sequence: CASSPDRVKGYTF. In nucleotides, the CDR3 is TGTGCCAGCAGCCCGGACAGGGTGAAGGGCTACACCTTC.

The chain uses TRBV7-9 and TRBJ2-7; 7 bases map to TRBD2. From germline, CDR1 is SEHNR and CDR2 FQNEAQ (reference sequence). The CDR3 sequence is 16 residues long. V lost 5 bases to trimming and J lost 1 base; unmatched junction nucleotides: 11. DNA for the CDR3: TGTGCCAGCAGCGAAGTGTCCGGGACTACTTCCTACGAGCAGTACTTC. This encodes CASSEVSGTTSYEQYF.

The chain combines TRBV2 with TRBJ2-5; 7 positions agree with TRBD2. V lost 7 bases, J lost 7 bases, and 12 bases stayed unmatched. There are 14 residues in the CDR3. Germline loops: CDR1 SNHLY, CDR2 FYNNEI. The CDR3, as DNA: TGTGCCAGCACCCTGAGTGGGGGGGATACGACCCAGTACTTC. Protein: CASTLSGGDTTQYF.

The CDR3 DNA reads TGTGCCAGCAGCGCCGAAGGGGACTCTGGAAACACCATATATTTT. Translating it yields CASSAEGDSGNTIYF. The chain links TRBV9 to TRBJ1-3; D might be TRBD1 (5 bases). There are 15 residues in the CDR3. CDR1 and CDR2 from the germline V gene are SGDLS and YYNGEE. Trimming cost V 3 bases and J 0 bases, with 10 bases left between them.

The J gene is TRBJ1-1, the V gene TRBV10-3; TRBD1 matches at 8 bases. Germline lookup yields CDR1 ENHRY and CDR2 SYGVKD. The V gene end was trimmed by 0 bases and the J gene end by 1 base; junction bases not matched to a gene: 1. This CDR3 contains 15 residues. The CDR3 bases are TGTGCCATCAGTGAGTCCGGGACAGGGAACACTGAAGCTTTCTTT. Translating it yields CAISESGTGNTEAFF.

On this clone: Germline is not matched at one junction end, which may reflect a read error. The chain is built from TRBV7-9 and TRBJ2-1, with a possible D match to TRBD1 (5 bases). Germline V gene sequence: CDR1 SEHNR, CDR2 FQNEAQ (reference sequence). The CDR3 extends over 19 amino acids. The CDR3 sequence: CSSSQDRLEFSGFYNEQFF. The CDR3 region has the DNA TGTTCCAGCAGCCAAGATCGGTTGGAGTTTTCAGGGTTCTACAATGAGCAGTTCTTC.

This clone was observed a single time. The gene calls are TRBV28 and TRBJ1-1; D not resolved. The V end was cut by 10 bases, the J end by 2 bases, with 11 bases between. CDR3 length equals 12 residues. CDR1 MDHEN and CDR2 SYDVKM come from the germline V gene. The CDR3 DNA reads TGTGCCACCCTCCAGACAAACACTGAAGCTTTCTTT. It is translated as CATLQTNTEAFF.

The V and J genes are TRBV7-8 and TRBJ2-7; TRBD1 matches 9 bases. This CDR3 is built from 15 residues. V trimming: 5 bases; J trimming: 6 bases; junction bases outside the gene matches: 11. Looked up from germline, CDR1 is SGHVS and CDR2 is FQNEAQ. CDR3 region: CASSPHGQGTGEQYF. The CDR3 nucleotides are TGTGCCAGCAGCCCGCACGGACAGGGGACGGGCGAGCAGTACTTC.

J is TRBJ2-2 and V is TRBV6-5; D is possibly TRBD2 (6 bases). V was shortened by 0 bases and J by 2 bases, with 7 bases between the two germline ends. CDR1 is MNHEY and CDR2 is SVGAGI in the germline V gene. The CDR3 contains 15 residues. This CDR3 reads CASSYSTRNTGELFF. CDR3 nucleotides: TGTGCCAGCAGTTACTCGACTAGAAACACCGGGGAGCTGTTTTTT.

As for this clone: One end of the junction does not line up with germline, which may come from a read error. The CDR3 region has the DNA TGTGCCAGTAGCATAGCGGGACTAGCGGGAGACAATGAGCAGTTCTTC. Amino acid sequence: CASSIAGLAGDNEQFF. The chain has TRBV19 and TRBJ2-1, with 14 bases lining up with TRBD2. The CDR3 totals 16 residues. The V gene's germline CDR1 is LNHDA and CDR2 SQIVND (reference sequence).

V and J are TRBV28 and TRBJ2-7, with a possible D match to TRBD2 (5 bases). CDR1 MDHEN and CDR2 SYDVKM come from the germline V gene. The CDR3 extends over 13 amino acids. V was cut by 7 bases and J by 4 bases, with 14 bases left in between. This CDR3 is CASNEGIMYEQYF. CDR3 in DNA: TGTGCCAGCAACGAGGGAATCATGTACGAGCAGTACTTC.

The chain joins TRBV27 to TRBJ2-2, with TRBD1 as a possible D gene (6 bases). The CDR3 has 13 residues. Trimming removed 10 bases at V and 2 bases at J, with 11 bases between. Germline V gene lookup returns CDR1 MNHEY and CDR2 SMNVEV (reference sequence). The CDR3 sequence is CAIGQSNTGELFF. CDR3 DNA: TGTGCCATAGGACAGAGTAACACCGGGGAGCTGTTTTTT.

V is TRBV5-6 and J is TRBJ2-3; 8 bases agree with TRBD2. The CDR3 totals 14 residues. Germline CDR1 reads SGHDT; CDR2 reads YYEEEE. J lost 6 bases, V lost 5 bases, and 8 bases had no gene match. CDR3 DNA sequence: TGTGCCAGCAGTGACCCAGCGGGAGTGGATACGCAGTATTTT. Translated, it gives CASSDPAGVDTQYF.

The chain is built from TRBV4-3 and TRBJ2-1, with TRBD2 matching over 7 bases. The trim removed 4 bases at V and 3 bases at J, leaving 15 bases unmatched. Germline CDR1 is LGHNA and CDR2 is YSLEER. The CDR3 totals 18 residues. This CDR3 reads CASSPTLGAGFIYNEQFF. Written as DNA, the CDR3 is TGCGCCAGCAGCCCCACATTAGGAGCGGGATTTATCTACAATGAGCAGTTCTTC.

The V and J genes are TRBV6-6 and TRBJ1-2; TRBD1 agrees at 7 bases. CDR1 MNHNY and CDR2 SVGAGI come from the germline V gene (reference sequence). This CDR3 has 16 residues. Trimming removed 4 bases from V and 1 base from J; junction bases left unmatched: 9. CDR3 residues: CASSSIQGPRNYGYTF. In DNA, the CDR3 is TGTGCCAGCAGTTCGATACAGGGGCCCCGTAACTATGGCTACACCTTC.

The V and J genes are TRBV7-9 and TRBJ1-5, with D possibly TRBD1 on 5 matching bases. This CDR3 is built from 14 residues. Looked up from germline, CDR1 is SEHNR and CDR2 is FQNEAQ (reference sequence). The ends were cut back, 3 bases at V and 3 bases at J, with 9 bases in the middle. The CDR3 reads CASSLGLNNQPQHF. In nucleotides, the CDR3 is TGTGCCAGCAGCTTGGGACTGAACAATCAGCCCCAGCATTTT.